The source of this T cell receptor (beta chain) is a study of T cell responses to AZD1222 COVID-19 vaccine. Study-wide points: The sample set comprised mostly white British donors with more females, and clonal diversity was possibly underestimated. Spike-specific TCRs gained breadth and depth after people received two AZD1222 doses.

This CDR3 is built from 14 residues. Germline V gene data show CDR1 as MNHEY and CDR2 as SMNVEV (reference sequence). The V segment lost 5 bases and the J segment 4 bases; nucleotides outside the gene matches: 4. On this clone: Its antigen remains unidentified.

Generated by immunoSEQ multiplex PCR, the TCRdb table keeps only in-frame clones and is missing some. The sample holds about 150,000 clones, 86% seen once. This TCR came from an adult in good health. The chain is built from TRBV27 and TRBJ1-3; TRBD1 matches at 8 bases. The source material was peripheral blood, sampled on day 0 of MenACWY control vaccination. CDR3 nucleotide sequence: TGTGCCAGCAGTAGGACAGGGAGCGGAAACACCATATATTTT. Translated: CASSRTGSGNTIYF.